This TCR beta chain was found in a study of T cells expressing NK-cell markers. CDR1 is SGDLS, CDR2 YYNGEE, per germline. This CDR3 spans 17 amino acids. The cDNA for TCR beta came from 5'RACE template switching with UMIs. TCRdb re-analyzed the 5' RACE reads; it lists each CDR3 protein once, without DNA. Its clone listing holds just under 150,000 distinct CDR3 sequences. Worth noting for this clonotype: Its antigen remains unknown.

Notes on the study in general: Topping the CD3+CD56-NKG2C+ fraction as well were these clonotypes, in several donors.

The chain employs TRBV9 and TRBJ2-4; with no DNA, the TCRdb D assignment of TRBD2 cannot be verified. Material: blood T cells: a sorted CD56 or NKG2C T cell subset, CD4+ or CD8+ T cells, or bulk PBMC T cells (not recorded which). The source of this sequence is a young man in good health. CDR3 amino acids: CASSAAAGERWENIQYF.